These T cell receptor beta chains were read from a single sample in a study of shared clonotypes between healthy human individuals. The data were produced by immunoSEQ multiplex PCR, yet TCRdb's version contains in-frame clones alone and is incomplete. Altogether millions of clones are present, around 90% being singletons, with the ten largest covering over 0.12%. Sequencing was performed on naive CD4+ T cells sorted from blood. These receptors originate from a man aged 18-30 years in good health. Each CDR3 is given with its conserved first and last residue. A D gene is named only where the DNA matches it firmly. Clone sizes are given selectively: once, few, many, or a class where the clone is expanded.

d_call: TRBD2; j_call: TRBJ2-2; clone_size: NA; v_call: TRBV10-2; cdr3_nt: TGCGCCAGCAGGATACCGGGACTAGCGAACACCGGGGAGCTGTTTTTT; cdr3_aa: CASRIPGLANTGELFF
d_call: NA; j_call: TRBJ1-3; clone_size: NA; v_call: TRBV30; cdr3_nt: TGTGCCTGGAGTGTAAGTCGCACCAATCAGGCTGGAAACACCATATATTTT; cdr3_aa: CAWSVSRTNQAGNTIYF
d_call: NA; j_call: TRBJ2-5; clone_size: NA; v_call: TRBV2; cdr3_nt: TGTGCCAGCAGTGAATTAGCAAGTGGAGAGACCCAGTACTTC; cdr3_aa: CASSELASGETQYF
d_call: NA; j_call: TRBJ2-2; clone_size: NA; v_call: TRBV19; cdr3_nt: TGTGCCAGTAGTATAGGTTCAGGGAGCACCGGGGAGCTGTTTTTT; cdr3_aa: CASSIGSGSTGELFF
d_call: TRBD1; j_call: TRBJ2-1; clone_size: NA; v_call: TRBV10-3; cdr3_nt: TGTGCCATCGGGGGACAGAACTACAATGAGCAGTTCTTC; cdr3_aa: CAIGGQNYNEQFF
d_call: NA; j_call: TRBJ1-1; clone_size: NA; v_call: TRBV7-2; cdr3_nt: TGTGCCAGCAGCTTGGACCGCTTGAACACTGAAGCTTTCTTT; cdr3_aa: CASSLDRLNTEAFF
d_call: TRBD1; j_call: TRBJ2-7; clone_size: NA; v_call: TRBV18; cdr3_nt: TGTGCCAGCTCACCCTACCGGGACAGGGTGGTCTACGAGCAGTACTTC; cdr3_aa: CASSPYRDRVVYEQYF
d_call: NA; j_call: TRBJ2-1; clone_size: NA; v_call: TRBV4-1; cdr3_nt: TGCGCCAGCAGCCAACTTATCTTGGTACTAGCAGCAAATGAGCAGTTCTTC; cdr3_aa: CASSQLILVLAANEQFF
d_call: TRBD1; j_call: TRBJ2-4; clone_size: once; v_call: TRBV30; cdr3_nt: TGTGCCTGGAGTGAACAGGGGATAAACATTCAGTACTTC; cdr3_aa: CAWSEQGINIQYF
d_call: NA; j_call: TRBJ2-4; clone_size: NA; v_call: TRBV2; cdr3_nt: TGTGCCAGCAGTGAAAGAGGGACATTGAACATTCAGTACTTC; cdr3_aa: CASSERGTLNIQYF
d_call: NA; j_call: TRBJ2-5; clone_size: NA; v_call: TRBV28; cdr3_nt: TGTGCCATCCAAGGGGGGTTGGAGACCCAGTACTTC; cdr3_aa: CAIQGGLETQYF
d_call: TRBD2; j_call: TRBJ2-1; clone_size: NA; v_call: TRBV2; cdr3_nt: TGTGCCAGCAGTGGGTCTAGCGGGGGGAAGGGTGAGCAGTTCTTC; cdr3_aa: CASSGSSGGKGEQFF
d_call: NA; j_call: TRBJ1-5; clone_size: NA; v_call: TRBV6-1; cdr3_nt: TGTGCCAGCAGTGTGATAACATCCCGCGCCGATCAGCCCCAGCATTTT; cdr3_aa: CASSVITSRADQPQHF
d_call: TRBD2; j_call: TRBJ2-7; clone_size: NA; v_call: TRBV9; cdr3_nt: TGTGCCAGCAGCGTAGGGATTAGCGGGCCCCGCAGCGAGCAGTACTTC; cdr3_aa: CASSVGISGPRSEQYF
d_call: TRBD2; j_call: TRBJ2-7; clone_size: NA; v_call: TRBV10-3; cdr3_nt: TGTGCCATCAGTGAGGGGGTAGCGGGCACCTACGAGCAGTACTTC; cdr3_aa: CAISEGVAGTYEQYF
d_call: NA; j_call: TRBJ2-2; clone_size: NA; v_call: TRBV7-9; cdr3_nt: TGTGCCAGCAGCCAAGGCAGGGACACCGGGGAGCTGTTTTTT; cdr3_aa: CASSQGRDTGELFF
d_call: TRBD2; j_call: TRBJ2-7; clone_size: NA; v_call: TRBV5-1; cdr3_nt: TGCGCCAGCAGCTTCACGGGACTAGCGGGTAGGGTCTACGAGCAGTACTTC; cdr3_aa: CASSFTGLAGRVYEQYF
d_call: NA; j_call: TRBJ2-5; clone_size: NA; v_call: TRBV6-1; cdr3_nt: TGTGCCAGCAGTGATGGCAGAAAAGAGACCCAGTACTTC; cdr3_aa: CASSDGRKETQYF
d_call: TRBD1; j_call: TRBJ1-6; clone_size: once; v_call: TRBV6-1; cdr3_nt: TGTGCCAGCAGTGAAACTTCGGGACAGGGAAGCTATTCACCCCTCCACTTT; cdr3_aa: CASSETSGQGSYSPLHF
d_call: NA; j_call: TRBJ2-7; clone_size: NA; v_call: TRBV6-5; cdr3_nt: TGTGCCAGCAGTGCCGACTTCAGCTCCTACGAGCAGTACTTC; cdr3_aa: CASSADFSSYEQYF